These 17 T cell receptor beta chains came from one sample sequenced in a study of spatial heterogeneity in lung cancer. Study-wide points: Within tumors, counts of expanded alpha and beta TCRs tracked tumor mutation counts.

TCRdb recomputed calls from the 5' RACE reads with MiXCR, one row per CDR3 protein. The table includes 100,000 to 110,000 distinct CDR3 sequences, approximately 4.4% detected once. These receptors' antigens are unknown. Time point: sample taken at primary tumor resection. Source: lung tumor tissue, taken at surgery. All receptors derive from a male donor with early-stage non-small cell lung cancer.

This clonotype was seen at least ten times. The genes are TRBV12-3 or TRBV12-4 and TRBJ1-1, with D uncertain. V was clipped by 2 bases and J by 2 bases, with 6 bases between them. The CDR3 is made up of 13 amino acids. CDR3 protein: CASSLFGNTEAFF. The CDR3 DNA reads as TGTGCCAGCAGTTTATTCGGAAACACTGAAGCTTTCTTT.

This clonotype has a count of ten or more. The genes are TRBV5-5 and TRBJ1-2; D unresolved. The CDR3 totals 14 residues. Germline lookup yields CDR1 SGHKS and CDR2 YYEKEE (reference sequence). Trimming removed 4 bases at V and 3 bases at J, with 13 bases between. Here the CDR3 reads CASSPHRAHYGYTF. For the CDR3, the DNA is TGTGCCAGCAGCCCTCACAGAGCCCACTATGGCTACACCTTC.

This clonotype has at least ten counts. V gene TRBV27 combines with J gene TRBJ2-7; TRBD1 matches 9 bases. The length of the CDR3 is 13 residues. The junction had 2 bases not matched to a gene; V was cut back by 4 bases and J by 4 bases. CDR1 MNHEY and CDR2 SMNVEV come from the germline V gene (reference sequence). Written as DNA, the CDR3 is TGTGCCAGCAGTTACGGACAGGGGTACGAGCAGTACTTC. Its translation: CASSYGQGYEQYF.

The chain carries TRBV9 and TRBJ2-1; 8 bases agree with TRBD1. The CDR3 runs 15 residues. The J segment lost 6 bases and the V segment lost 2 bases, leaving 7 bases of the junction unmatched. The germline V gene has CDR1 SGDLS and CDR2 YYNGEE. The CDR3 sequence: CASSVRGQVFNEQFF. Here the CDR3 DNA reads TGTGCCAGCAGCGTCCGGGGACAGGTTTTCAATGAGCAGTTCTTC.

This clonotype was detected many times. The V gene is TRBV28, the J gene TRBJ2-5, with 7 bases aligning to TRBD2. CDR1 is MDHEN and CDR2 is SYDVKM in the germline V gene. The CDR3 is 14 residues long. V shed 4 bases and J 5 bases; nucleotides not matched to a gene: 7. CDR3 sequence (DNA): TGTGCCAGCAGTTCCTTCGCGGGAGCGGAGACCCAGTACTTC. This codes for CASSSFAGAETQYF.

This clonotype was counted ten times or more. The V and J genes are TRBV10-2 and TRBJ2-5, with D tentatively TRBD2 (5 bases). The CDR3 runs 13 residues. Per the germline V gene, CDR1 is WSHSY and CDR2 is SAAADI. V was shortened by 3 bases and J by 5 bases, with 10 bases between the two germline ends. The DNA for the CDR3 is TGCGCCAGCAGTGACCGGGGAGTGGAGACCCAGTACTTC. Translated: CASSDRGVETQYF.

This clonotype was counted at least ten times. The chain employs TRBV6-1 and TRBJ1-5; TRBD1 aligns across 9 bases. Trimming cost V 3 bases and J 11 bases; bases outside gene matches: 11. The germline gives CDR1 MNHNS, CDR2 SASEGT. This CDR3 contains 15 residues. This CDR3 reads CASSDDTGGPKAQHF. The CDR3 DNA is TGTGCCAGCAGTGACGACACAGGGGGCCCTAAGGCCCAGCATTTT.

This clonotype was seen ten or more times. V is TRBV20-1 and J is TRBJ1-1, with D possibly being TRBD1 (5 bases). The CDR3 is 13 residues long. Trimming removed 2 bases at V and 11 bases at J, with 18 bases between. Germline CDR1 DFQATT, CDR2 SNEGSKA (reference sequence). The DNA of the CDR3 is TGCAGTGCTAGAACACCGGGACCCACATTGGCTTTCTTT. It translates to CSARTPGPTLAFF.

This clonotype occurred many times. The chain joins TRBV5-1 to TRBJ2-1, with D tentatively TRBD2 (5 bases). Trimming cost V 6 bases and J 6 bases, with 10 bases left between them. This CDR3 is 12 amino acids long. Germline lookup yields CDR1 SGHRS and CDR2 YFSETQ. In nucleotides, the CDR3 is TGCGCCAGCACACTAGTCGGCAATGAGCAGTTCTTC. It specifies CASTLVGNEQFF.

As concerns this clonotype: This clone may be a read error of a much larger clone one base away. This chain connects TRBV6-5 to TRBJ2-1; D not resolved. CDR3 length equals 12 residues. Germline V lookup: CDR1 MNHEY, CDR2 SVGAGI. The V gene lost 6 bases and the J gene lost 10 bases, with 13 bases spanning the gap. CDR3 sequence: CASRPRDREQFF. In nucleotides, the CDR3 is TGTGCCAGCAGACCACGAGATCGAGAGCAGTTCTTC.

This clonotype has at least ten counts. This rearrangement joins TRBV5-1 to TRBJ2-5; possible D gene TRBD1, 6 bases. CDR1 SGHRS and CDR2 YFSETQ come from the germline V gene. This CDR3 has 13 residues. The V and J ends lost 0 bases and 6 bases respectively, with 9 bases between them. Here the CDR3 reads CASSLEGEKTQYF. The CDR3 DNA reads as TGCGCCAGCAGCTTGGAGGGGGAAAAGACCCAGTACTTC.

This clonotype was counted at least ten times. The CDR3 nucleotides read TGTGCCAGCAGCTTGAATGGTGGAGGGGGTGATACGCAGTATTTT. It is translated as CASSLNGGGGDTQYF. The chain links TRBV5-4 to TRBJ2-3; either TRBD1 or TRBD2 may supply D (6 bases each). Germline V gene sequence: CDR1 SGHNT, CDR2 YYREEE (reference sequence). The V end lost 1 base, the J end lost 6 bases, and 15 bases lay between the germline ends. The CDR3 consists of 15 residues.

This clonotype was counted between two and nine times. V is TRBV28 and J is TRBJ2-7; 9 bases are a match to TRBD2. The length of the CDR3 is 14 residues. V was pared by 10 bases and J by 3 bases, with 10 bases of the junction left unmatched. The germline gives CDR1 MDHEN, CDR2 SYDVKM. CDR3 region: CATKTSGKFYEQYF. DNA for the CDR3: TGTGCCACGAAGACTAGCGGAAAATTCTACGAGCAGTACTTC.

The V gene is TRBV5-4, the J gene TRBJ2-5, with unresolved D. There are 15 residues in the CDR3. Germline V gives CDR1 SGHNT, CDR2 YYREEE (reference sequence). V lost 2 bases, J lost 1 base, and 12 bases lay in between. The CDR3 is CASSFRLFAQETQYF. The CDR3 nucleotides are TGTGCCAGCAGCTTTCGGCTCTTTGCCCAAGAGACCCAGTACTTC.

With respect to this clonotype: This clone may be a read error of a much larger clone one base away. The genes are TRBV7-9 and TRBJ2-1, with D hard to call. The germline CDR1 and CDR2 sequences are SEHNR and FQNEAQ (reference sequence). The CDR3 extends over 13 amino acids. For the CDR3, the DNA is TGTGTCAGCAGCCAACCCTCAGGCAATGAGCAGTTCTTC. Translation gives CVSSQPSGNEQFF. Supplemented by reference TRBV7-9 and TRBJ2-1, the full variable domain reads DTGVSQNPRHKITKRGQNVTFRCDPISEHNRLYWYRQTLGQGPEFLTYFQNEAQLEKSRLLSDRFSAERPKGSFSTLEIQRTEQGDSAMYLCVSSQPSGNEQFFGPGTRLTVL.

This clonotype appeared many times. V is TRBV7-9 and J is TRBJ2-3; weak D call: TRBD1 (6 bases). The V and J ends lost 5 bases and 5 bases respectively, with 17 bases between them. Germline V lookup: CDR1 SEHNR, CDR2 FQNEAQ (reference sequence). This CDR3 comprises 15 residues. DNA of the CDR3: TGTGCCAGCAGCCCACAGAAGGGGGTTGGAGATACGCAGTATTTT. Translation: CASSPQKGVGDTQYF.

This chain links TRBV20-1 with TRBJ2-3; tentatively, D is TRBD1 (7 bases). The V end was cut by 8 bases, the J end by 4 bases, with 22 bases between. CDR1 is DFQATT and CDR2 is SNEGSKA in the germline V gene (reference sequence). CDR3 length: 15 residues. CDR3 in amino acids: CSPGVAGGSADTQYF. The CDR3 DNA sequence: TGCAGTCCTGGGGTAGCAGGGGGGTCCGCAGATACGCAGTATTTT.